This entry features one TCR beta chain sequence. Its antigen remains unidentified. V lost 2 bases, J lost 3 bases, and 3 bases stayed unmatched. The CDR3 totals 15 residues. Germline CDR1 reads ENHRY; CDR2 reads SYGVKD. The data belong to a study of cytomegalovirus exposure and HLA in healthy donors. In the study overall: In a later analysis, it was reported that the approximately 120 validation repertoires had been produced on the same platform as the roughly 700 repertoires belonging to the first cohort. General study findings and limits: Reports described diagnosis of cytomegalovirus status by the classifier as highly specific and sensitive. Rarity marked most TCR sequences, yet some public TCRs occurred in many donors.

Assay: immunoSEQ multiplex PCR; the TCRdb copy retains only in-frame clones and omits some. Here the sample spans approximately 65,000 clones, around 96% being singletons. The source material was PBMCs. This rearrangement joins TRBV10-3 to TRBJ2-1; TRBD2 matches at 8 bases. The clonotype was recovered from a woman between 18 and 30 years old in good health and CMV-seropositive. CDR3 nucleotides: TGTGCCATCAGTGAGATTAGCGGGAACTACAATGAGCAGTTCTTC. It is translated as CAISEISGNYNEQFF.